This T cell receptor (beta chain) was identified in a study of T cell responses to AZD1222 COVID-19 vaccine. Study-wide results and limits: Clonal diversity was possibly underestimated; the donors were predominantly white British and more often female. At baseline, just 5 or 6 AZD1222 recipients tested seropositive. Repertoire samples came only from after the peak T cell response. The breadth and depth of Spike-specific TCRs increased once two AZD1222 doses had been given.

The protocol was immunoSEQ multiplex PCR, while the TCRdb copy is restricted to in-frame clones and leaves out a portion. The profile shows approximately 150,000 clones, around 92% of them singletons. The length of the CDR3 is 14 residues. V lost 3 bases, J lost 5 bases, and 2 bases stayed unmatched. Germline values: CDR1 SEHNR, CDR2 FQNEAQ (reference sequence). This clone was observed once. Its antigen is still unknown. The receptor was derived from an adult who received the AZD1222 COVID-19 vaccine. J is TRBJ2-3 and V is TRBV7-9; 10 bases agree with TRBD2. The starting material was peripheral blood, obtained 28 days after the second AZD1222 dose. CDR3 sequence reads: CASSFGLAVDTQYF. The CDR3 DNA reads TGTGCCAGCAGCTTCGGACTAGCGGTAGATACGCAGTATTTT.